These T cell receptor beta chains were read from a single sample in a study of blood T cell repertoires in COVID-19. Sequenced by immunoSEQ multiplex PCR; TCRdb stores in-frame clones only, minus some. Of roughly 150,000 clones in the sample, over 70% were seen once. The sample comprised PBMCs or T cells enriched from blood (not recorded which). These receptors originate from an older man who had been exposed to COVID-19. Both conserved end residues are part of each CDR3. A D gene is named only where the DNA matches it firmly.

V gene	J gene	D gene	CDR3 protein
TRBV28	TRBJ2-5	TRBD1	CAGGQGGWQETQYF
TRBV5-1	TRBJ2-7	TRBD2	CASSLGVRSGRKDEQYF
TRBV10-3	TRBJ2-7	TRBD1	CAISQGTGGYEQYF
TRBV5-1	TRBJ2-1	NA	CASSSLYNEQFF
TRBV5-8	TRBJ1-1	NA	CASSLLGAVNTEAFF
TRBV5-1	TRBJ2-3	NA	CASRGQTSTDTQYF
TRBV7-2	TRBJ2-2	TRBD2	CASSRGLAGPGAGELFF
TRBV12-2	TRBJ2-7	NA	CASRRSGTGRSYEQYF
TRBV6-4	TRBJ2-1	TRBD2	CASSAGLAGGNEQFF
TRBV7-7	TRBJ2-1	TRBD1	CASSHGQANNEQFF
TRBV15	TRBJ2-3	TRBD2	CATSRDPGTSADTQYF
TRBV29-1	TRBJ1-5	NA	CSVEIARYNQPQHF
TRBV12-3/TRBV12-4	TRBJ2-7	NA	CASSSSTGYEQYF
TRBV6-5	TRBJ2-7	NA	CASRGDIYEQYF
TRBV9	TRBJ2-5	NA	CASSVGGGPETQYF
TRBV9	TRBJ1-3	TRBD1	CASSPGTGGYGNTIYF
TRBV10-1	TRBJ2-4	NA	CASSESATENIQYF
TRBV19	TRBJ1-6	TRBD1	CASTRIGGQGDNSPLHF
TRBV19	TRBJ2-5	TRBD2	CASIPPGGGPSYF
TRBV7-9	TRBJ1-5	TRBD1	CASSLSDRVTQPQHF
TRBV9	TRBJ1-6	TRBD1	CASSVVGGSPLHF
TRBV3-1/TRBV3-2	TRBJ2-5	TRBD2	CASTPSGTSGRAGETQYF
TRBV7-9	TRBJ2-7	NA	CASSLHPAYEQYF
TRBV7-2	TRBJ2-1	TRBD2	CASSSTSGRYNEQFF
TRBV7-8	TRBJ1-5	NA	CASSFTGGDQPQHF
TRBV6-1	TRBJ1-5	TRBD1	CASSETPGGNQPQHF
TRBV7-2	TRBJ2-3	NA	CASSSTSTTDTQYF
TRBV3-1/TRBV3-2	TRBJ2-5	NA	CASSQDGGRQETQYF
TRBV28	TRBJ1-2	TRBD1	CASTGQGWGYTF
TRBV19	TRBJ2-2	TRBD2	CASSVGLATGELFF
TRBV5-4	TRBJ2-5	TRBD2	CASSLSAGLAGGTQYF
TRBV15	TRBJ2-3	NA	CATSRPDYTDTQYF
TRBV15	TRBJ2-5	NA	CATSRDAGGQGGTQYF
TRBV4-1	TRBJ2-7	NA	CASSQDERQGLKQYF
TRBV19	TRBJ2-1	TRBD2	CASSRTSGRSHNEQFF
TRBV5-4	TRBJ1-2	NA	CASSLDSQGYTF
TRBV6-2/TRBV6-3	TRBJ2-5	TRBD2	CASSSGGAGGMETQYF
TRBV19	TRBJ2-7	TRBD2	CASSRTSGDYEQYF
TRBV30	TRBJ1-4	NA	CASNTGTINEKLFF
TRBV6-2/TRBV6-3	TRBJ2-3	TRBD2	CASSYGERGLRDTQYF
TRBV29-1	TRBJ2-1	NA	CSVVSLVNNEQFF
TRBV27	TRBJ2-1	NA	CASTHQNRNEQFF
TRBV18	TRBJ2-1	TRBD2	CASSPLMAGGGENEQFF
TRBV29-1	TRBJ1-1	NA	CATRGLNTEAFF
TRBV7-2	TRBJ2-1	TRBD2	CASSLGYSGGNEQFF
TRBV4-1	TRBJ2-7	NA	CASSQDRGSSYEQYF
TRBV6-5	TRBJ2-7	TRBD1	CASSDRRQGVEQYF
TRBV29-1	TRBJ2-7	TRBD1	CSGGTGANEQYF